This TCR beta chain was sequenced in a study of monozygotic twins with inflammatory bowel disease. Study-level points and caveats: Healthy twins showed more clonotype sharing with others than IBD patients, especially patients with disease activity. Researchers were unable to tell different T cell subtypes apart.

Samples each yielded cDNA through eight separate reactions. From the 5' RACE reads, TCRdb lists one entry per CDR3 protein and no DNA. The sample has approximately 400,000 distinct CDR3 sequences, and its top ten clones hold 2% to 2.5%. Blood (2.5 ml) was collected from every donor individually. A remark on this clonotype: Its target is unknown.

The CDR3 is 15 residues long. Looked up from germline, CDR1 is DFQATT and CDR2 is SNEGSKA (reference sequence). J is TRBJ2-7 and V is TRBV20-1; the D call of TRBD1 rests on TCRdb alone, since no DNA is present to check it. Sequencing used blood. This sequence originates from a human donor with ulcerative colitis or Crohn's disease, or a healthy co-twin of an affected twin (not recorded which). CDR3 in amino acids: CSASGGGALSYEQYF.